A single sample gave rise to the 10 T cell receptor beta chains below, sequenced in a study of OX40 agonist ivuxolimab in advanced cancers. The data were produced by immunoSEQ multiplex PCR, yet TCRdb's version contains in-frame clones alone and is incomplete. The top ten clones hold less than 6% of a sample with 70,000 to 80,000 clones, approximately 90% of them seen once. Specimen: CD4+ or CD8+ T cells sorted from blood, collected in a trial of the OX40 agonist ivuxolimab. The receptors stem from an adult with an advanced solid tumor such as melanoma, head and neck, liver or kidney cancer.

This chain connects TRBV5-7 to TRBJ1-4; perhaps TRBD1 as D (5 bases). TRBV5-7 is placed among ORFs of uncertain function. The CDR3 is 15 amino acids. The V and J ends lost 1 base and 7 bases respectively, with 14 bases between them. The CDR3 sequence is CASSLSTGLGEKLFF. The CDR3 coding sequence is TGTGCCAGCAGCTTGAGCACAGGTCTCGGTGAAAAACTGTTTTTT.

The gene calls are TRBV27 and TRBJ2-1, with D unclear. Germline lookup yields CDR1 MNHEY and CDR2 SMNVEV (reference sequence). V was trimmed by 2 bases and J by 3 bases, leaving 5 bases between them. The CDR3 runs to 13 residues. CDR3 protein: CASSLGVYNEQFF. Written as DNA, the CDR3 is TGTGCCAGCAGTTTAGGAGTCTACAATGAGCAGTTCTTC.

In its sample, this clone was seen once. The chain has TRBV6-6 and TRBJ2-1; 13 bases fit TRBD2. Germline trimming cut 5 bases from V and 15 bases from J; bases unmatched to any gene: 7. This CDR3 is 13 amino acids long. Germline assignment: CDR1 MNHNY and CDR2 SVGAGI (reference sequence). The CDR3 spells CASSPGLAGEGFF. CDR3 coding DNA: TGTGCCAGCAGTCCTGGACTAGCGGGGGAGGGGTTCTTC.

The rearrangement uses TRBV27 and TRBJ2-7; 8 bases fit TRBD1. Germline values: CDR1 MNHEY, CDR2 SMNVEV (reference sequence). V dropped 5 bases and J dropped 2; count of bases not matched to a gene: 8. The CDR3 has 15 amino acids. The CDR3 reads CASSDKQGAAYEQYF. CDR3 sequence (DNA): TGTGCCAGCAGTGATAAGCAGGGGGCCGCCTACGAGCAGTACTTC.

V usage is TRBV18 and J usage is TRBJ1-5, with D unclear. The CDR3 has 14 residues. Germline loops: CDR1 KGHSH, CDR2 LQKENI. The V and J ends lost 3 bases and 7 bases respectively, with 13 bases between them. CDR3 coding DNA: TGTGCCAGCTCACCCCCCGGAGGGAACCAGCCCCAGCATTTT. It yields the protein CASSPPGGNQPQHF.

The CDR3 coding sequence is TGTGCCAGCAGCCAAGAAAACAGGGGACGTGGAAACACCATATATTTT. Its translation: CASSQENRGRGNTIYF. The V gene is TRBV4-2, the J gene TRBJ1-3, with 7 bases identical to TRBD1. There are 16 residues in the CDR3. Germline values: CDR1 LGHNA, CDR2 YNFKEQ. V was clipped by 0 bases and J by 3 bases; unmatched bases: 5.

The V gene is TRBV6-5, the J gene TRBJ2-7; 8 bases align to TRBD2. This CDR3 spans 14 amino acids. Trimming removed 0 bases from V and 5 bases from J; junction bases left unmatched: 3. Germline V CDR1 and CDR2: MNHEY, SVGAGI. DNA of the CDR3: TGTGCCAGCAGTTACTCAAGCGGGAGACACGAGCAGTACTTC. This translates into CASSYSSGRHEQYF.

On this clone itself: This CDR3 is also generated by other DNA sequences in the sample. The rearrangement joins TRBV7-9 to TRBJ1-5; TRBD1 might be the D (5 bases). Germline-derived CDR1 and CDR2 are SEHNR and FQNEAQ (reference sequence). The germline V and J ends were trimmed by 4 bases and 8 bases, with 9 bases remaining between them. The CDR3 extends over 12 amino acids. CDR3 amino acids: CASSYRGEPQHF. Here the CDR3 DNA reads TGTGCCAGCAGCTACAGAGGGGAGCCCCAGCATTTT.

The chain combines TRBV27 with TRBJ2-1, with D perhaps TRBD1 (5 bases). CDR3 length equals 13 residues. From germline, CDR1 is MNHEY and CDR2 SMNVEV (reference sequence). V lost 5 bases, J lost 9 bases, and 14 bases lay in between. CDR3 sequence (DNA): TGTGCCAGCAGTCTCGTGGCTACAGGTGAGCAGTTCTTC. Its protein is CASSLVATGEQFF.

This chain's CDR3 is CASSPPGGGYNEQFF. CDR3 coding DNA: TGTGCCAGCAGCCCACCCGGCGGGGGGTACAATGAGCAGTTCTTC. This chain connects TRBV7-9 to TRBJ2-1; the match to TRBD2 covers 8 bases. This CDR3 region has 15 residues. V gave up 5 bases and J gave up 4 bases; unmatched junction bases: 7. The germline CDR1 and CDR2 sequences are SEHNR and FQNEAQ (reference sequence).